This T cell receptor (beta chain) appears in the sequencing data of a study of T cells after yellow fever vaccination. This clonotype was detected a few times. Template-switching 5'RACE yielded the TCR cDNA; a universal primer site and UMIs were added in the process. From the 5' RACE reads, TCRdb called clonotypes with MiXCR, one entry per CDR3 protein. The table shows 360,000 or so distinct CDR3 sequences, with roughly 12% occurring only once. Germline V lookup: CDR1 MNHEY, CDR2 SMNVEV (reference sequence). This CDR3 comprises 16 residues. V lost 3 bases, J lost 4 bases, and 5 bases stayed unmatched.

The rearrangement uses TRBV27 and TRBJ1-5; 11 positions agree with TRBD1. The sequenced sample was PBMCs, obtained on the day of the first yellow fever vaccination. This TCR derives from a man aged 18 to 29 who received the YFV17D yellow fever vaccine. CDR3 in amino acids: CASSFRTGGSNQPQHF. CDR3 bases: TGTGCCAGCAGTTTTAGGACAGGGGGCTCGAATCAGCCCCAGCATTTT.